The 31 T cell receptor beta chains in this list originate from one sample, sequenced in a study of cytomegalovirus exposure and HLA in healthy donors. The PCR made use of 60 Vbeta and 13 Jbeta primers. The repertoire was sequenced with immunoSEQ multiplex PCR; TCRdb's copy has only in-frame clones and lacks some. Here the sample spans over 75,000 clones, roughly 75% being singletons. Material: PBMCs. The receptors here all came from a woman aged 60 to 75 in good health and CMV-seronegative.

The J gene is TRBJ2-1, the V gene TRBV13, with 11 bases fitting TRBD2. The junction had 7 bases not matched to a gene; V was cut back by 5 bases and J by 7 bases. The length of the CDR3 is 15 residues. Germline V lookup: CDR1 PRHDT, CDR2 FYEKMQ (reference sequence). CDR3 sequence (DNA): TGTGCCAGCAGCCCCCCGGGACTAGCGGCGAATGAGCAGTTCTTC. This encodes CASSPPGLAANEQFF.

V and J are TRBV5-6 and TRBJ1-3; D is ambiguous. Germline assignment: CDR1 SGHDT and CDR2 YYEEEE. The CDR3 is 14 amino acids. The V end lost 4 bases, the J end lost 0 bases, and 8 bases lay between the germline ends. The CDR3 DNA follows: TGTGCCAGCAGCCGACAAATCTCTGGAAACACCATATATTTT. Protein product: CASSRQISGNTIYF.

The chain has TRBV6-5 and TRBJ1-1; D might be TRBD1 (5 bases). This CDR3 contains 14 residues. V lost 0 bases, J lost 8 bases, and 13 bases lay in between. Germline V gene sequence: CDR1 MNHEY, CDR2 SVGAGI. Written as DNA, the CDR3 is TGTGCCAGCAGTTACTCCAGGGATCGTCTAGAAGCTTTCTTT. It encodes CASSYSRDRLEAFF.

The CDR3 region is CASGTTTSSSQYF. DNA of the CDR3: TGTGCCAGCGGGACAACTACTAGTTCCTCGCAGTACTTC. This chain connects TRBV11-2 to TRBJ2-7; possibly TRBD1 for D (6 bases). The V end lost 8 bases, the J end lost 9 bases, and 20 bases lay between the germline ends. The CDR3 is 13 residues long. CDR1 and CDR2 (germline): SGHAT, FQNNGV. The whole variable domain, remainder taken from reference TRBV11-2 and TRBJ2-7, is EAGVAQSPRYKIIEKRQSVAFWCNPISGHATLYWYQQILGQGPKLLIQFQNNGVVDDSQLPKDRFSAERLKGVDSTLKIQPAKLEDSAVYLCASGTTTSSSQYFGPGTRLTVT.

This sequence joins TRBV5-1 and TRBJ1-5, with 7 bases fitting TRBD1. Germline V lookup: CDR1 SGHRS, CDR2 YFSETQ. J was trimmed by 7 bases and V by 0 bases; bases with no gene match: 4. CDR3 length: 14 amino acids. In nucleotides, the CDR3 is TGCGCCAGCAGCTTGGGACAGGGAGGACAGCCCCAGCATTTT. Its translation: CASSLGQGGQPQHF.

V is TRBV28 and J is TRBJ2-3; D perhaps matches TRBD1 (5 bases). The germline V gene encodes CDR1 MDHEN and CDR2 SYDVKM. The length of the CDR3 is 16 residues. Trimming left V 7 bases short and J 2 bases short, with 19 bases between. The CDR3 sequence is CASNLLKGEDTDTQYF. The CDR3 bases are TGTGCCAGCAACCTGCTCAAAGGGGAAGACACAGATACGCAGTATTTT.

The chain uses TRBV7-8 and TRBJ2-7, with 9 positions matching TRBD1. The CDR3 has 15 residues. With V trimmed by 1 base and J by 4 bases, 5 bases remained unmatched. From germline, CDR1 is SGHVS and CDR2 FQNEAQ. CDR3 amino acids: CASSLEGQGLYEQYF. CDR3 in DNA: TGTGCCAGCAGCTTAGAGGGACAGGGTCTGTACGAGCAGTACTTC.

J is TRBJ2-7 and V is TRBV15; a weak D match, TRBD1 (5 bases). Between the trimmed V and J ends, which lost 5 bases and 4 bases, there was a span of 15 bases. This CDR3 has 14 amino acids. Germline CDR1 is LNHNV and CDR2 is YYDKDF (reference sequence). The CDR3 DNA reads TGTGCCACCAGCCCCCGGCCAGGGCTATACGAGCAGTACTTC. Protein: CATSPRPGLYEQYF.

The chain's CDR3 is CASSPAGSWDEQFF. The DNA of the CDR3 is TGCGCCAGCAGCCCAGCGGGGTCCTGGGATGAGCAGTTCTTC. The chain has TRBV4-1 and TRBJ2-1; 7 bases agree with TRBD2. Germline values: CDR1 MGHRA, CDR2 YSYEKL. The V segment lost 4 bases and the J segment 8 bases; nucleotides outside the gene matches: 8. The CDR3 has 14 residues.

This chain links TRBV5-6 with TRBJ1-2; 8 bases fit TRBD1. The V gene end was trimmed by 2 bases and the J gene end by 3 bases; junction bases not matched to a gene: 3. This CDR3 contains 14 residues. The V gene's germline CDR1 is SGHDT and CDR2 YYEEEE. CDR3 bases: TGTGCCAGCAGCTTCGGACAGGGTGACTATGGCTACACCTTC. It encodes CASSFGQGDYGYTF.

The chain links TRBV9 to TRBJ2-1; 10 bases are shared with TRBD2. The CDR3 is 16 amino acids. Germline V gene sequence: CDR1 SGDLS, CDR2 YYNGEE. Trimming cost V 0 bases and J 9 bases; bases outside gene matches: 9. CDR3 sequence (DNA): TGTGCCAGCAGCGTAGGTGGAGCGGGAGGGCCAGGTGAGCAGTTCTTC. Translating gives CASSVGGAGGPGEQFF. The entire variable domain, with the rest obtained from reference TRBV9 and TRBJ2-1, is as follows: DSGVTQTPKHLITATGQRVTLRCSPRSGDLSVYWYQQSLDQGLQFLIQYYNGEERAKGNILERFSAQQFPDLHSELNLSSLELGDSALYFCASSVGGAGGPGEQFFGPGTRLTVL.

V and J are TRBV30 and TRBJ1-1; the D is unclear. The CDR3 is made up of 12 amino acids. Trimming left V 2 bases short and J 5 bases short, with 9 bases between. Germline values: CDR1 GTSNPN, CDR2 SVGIG (reference sequence). This CDR3 reads CAWSLRGTEAFF. CDR3 DNA sequence: TGTGCCTGGAGTCTGCGTGGTACTGAAGCTTTCTTT.

The chain carries TRBV5-6 and TRBJ2-3; 11 nucleotides line up with TRBD2. This CDR3 has 15 amino acids. CDR1 is SGHDT and CDR2 is YYEEEE in the germline V gene. After removal of 3 bases from V and 6 bases from J, the junction contained 6 bases not matched to a gene. This CDR3 reads CASSSPTSGKDTQYF. CDR3 in DNA: TGTGCCAGCAGCTCCCCGACTAGCGGGAAGGATACGCAGTATTTT.

The V call is TRBV6-5, the J call TRBJ2-7; 7 bases agree with TRBD1. The V gene end was trimmed by 4 bases and the J gene end by 6 bases; junction bases not matched to a gene: 9. Germline V gene lookup returns CDR1 MNHEY and CDR2 SVGAGI. The CDR3 runs 14 residues. CDR3 nucleotides: TGTGCCAGCAGTTCGGGGACAGACCTTGTCGAGCAGTACTTC. Protein product: CASSSGTDLVEQYF.

This clone has more than one count but fewer than ten. The chain combines TRBV6-5 with TRBJ1-1; 10 bases align to TRBD1. The J segment lost 4 bases and the V segment lost 4 bases, leaving 3 bases of the junction unmatched. Germline V gene sequence: CDR1 MNHEY, CDR2 SVGAGI. The length of the CDR3 is 14 residues. The CDR3 nucleotides read TGTGCCAGCAGTTCCCGGACAGGGGGCACTGAAGCTTTCTTT. Protein product: CASSSRTGGTEAFF.

This clone appeared a single time. The chain links TRBV5-1 to TRBJ2-3; TRBD1 agrees at 9 bases. V lost 2 bases, J lost 6 bases, and 7 bases stayed unmatched. The CDR3 covers 15 residues. Germline loops: CDR1 SGHRS, CDR2 YFSETQ. Here the CDR3 reads CASSFGTGIVDTQYF. CDR3 nucleotide sequence: TGCGCCAGCAGCTTCGGGACAGGGATAGTTGATACGCAGTATTTT. The full variable domain, in which reference TRBV5-1 and TRBJ2-3 provide the parts outside the CDR3, is KAGVTQTPRYLIKTRGQQVTLSCSPISGHRSVSWYQQTPGQGLQFLFEYFSETQRNKGNFPGRFSGRQFSNSRSEMNVSTLELGDSALYLCASSFGTGIVDTQYFGPGTRLTVL.

The V call is TRBV19, the J call TRBJ1-1; 7 nucleotides align to TRBD1. V shed 3 bases and J 5 bases; nucleotides not matched to a gene: 9. The germline V gene has CDR1 LNHDA and CDR2 SQIVND (reference sequence). The CDR3 sequence is 15 residues long. CDR3 coding DNA: TGTGCCAGTAGTATCACCCCGACAGGGAGGACTGAAGCTTTCTTT. It specifies CASSITPTGRTEAFF.

This chain joins TRBV7-9 and TRBJ2-7; 8 bases fit TRBD1. V was clipped by 0 bases and J by 3 bases; unmatched bases: 1. The length of the CDR3 is 14 residues. Germline lookup yields CDR1 SEHNR and CDR2 FQNEAQ (reference sequence). The CDR3 nucleotides are TGTGCCAGCAGCTTAGCTGGGACAGGCTACGAGCAGTACTTC. This codes for CASSLAGTGYEQYF.

V usage is TRBV14 and J usage is TRBJ2-1, with TRBD2 identical over 14 bases. The CDR3 length is 15 residues. CDR1 is SGHDN and CDR2 is FVKESK in the germline V gene. V lost 3 bases to trimming and J lost 6 bases; unmatched junction nucleotides: 1. CDR3 residues: CASSQGLAGANEQFF. As DNA, the CDR3 is TGTGCCAGCAGCCAGGGACTAGCGGGAGCCAATGAGCAGTTCTTC.

The rearrangement joins TRBV6-5 to TRBJ2-7; 7 nucleotides align to TRBD1. This CDR3 region has 13 residues. V trimming: 6 bases; J trimming: 3 bases; junction bases outside the gene matches: 5. In germline, CDR1 is MNHEY, CDR2 SVGAGI. Here the CDR3 DNA reads TGTGCCAGCAGCCCGGGACAGATCTACGAGCAGTACTTC. This encodes CASSPGQIYEQYF.

This clone was seen a few times. V is TRBV2 and J is TRBJ2-1; 11 bases agree with TRBD2. Unmatched junction bases numbered 8, after V lost 1 base and J lost 9 bases. Germline V CDR1 and CDR2: SNHLY, FYNNEI. CDR3 size: 16 residues. This CDR3 is CASSEGRTSGSLEQFF. CDR3 sequence (DNA): TGTGCCAGCAGTGAAGGTCGAACTAGCGGGAGTCTTGAGCAGTTCTTC.

The rearrangement links TRBV30 to TRBJ2-3; maybe TRBD2 (5 bases). The length of the CDR3 is 12 residues. V shed 2 bases and J shed 5 bases, with 8 bases lying between them. Germline lookup yields CDR1 GTSNPN and CDR2 SVGIG (reference sequence). The CDR3 sequence is CAWSLAGDTQYF. The CDR3 bases are TGTGCCTGGAGTCTCGCGGGAGATACGCAGTATTTT.

This rearrangement joins TRBV2 to TRBJ1-3; D gene uncertain. This CDR3 spans 12 amino acids. Germline CDR1 and CDR2: SNHLY and FYNNEI. Trimming pared 8 bases from V and 8 bases from J, leaving 13 bases between. This CDR3 is CASAKVADTIYF. CDR3 in DNA: TGTGCCAGCGCGAAGGTAGCGGACACCATATATTTT.

The chain joins TRBV6-1 to TRBJ1-3; 8 nucleotides match TRBD1. Per germline, CDR1 MNHNS and CDR2 SASEGT. The CDR3 has 14 residues. Unmatched junction bases numbered 5, after V lost 6 bases and J lost 4 bases. The CDR3 bases are TGTGCCAGCAGGGGACAGGAATCCGGAAACACCATATATTTT. Its translation is CASRGQESGNTIYF.

For this clone: Other DNA sequences in the same sample also yield this CDR3. V is TRBV29-1 and J is TRBJ1-6, with TRBD1 matching over 7 bases. Trimming took 7 bases from V and 9 from J; bases not matched to a gene: 21. CDR3 size: 17 residues. The V gene's germline CDR1 is SQVTM and CDR2 ANQGSEA. The chain's CDR3 is CSAEDKATGEVSSPLHF. The CDR3 DNA follows: TGCAGCGCTGAGGACAAGGCCACAGGGGAGGTGAGTTCACCCCTCCACTTT.

This clone was observed a few times. The chain carries TRBV7-2 and TRBJ2-5; D gene ambiguous. CDR3 length equals 15 residues. Germline V gives CDR1 SGHTA, CDR2 FQGNSA. Trimming removed 3 bases from V and 5 bases from J, with 16 bases in between. Written as DNA, the CDR3 is TGTGCCAGCAGCTTCGGCCCCGTCTACAGCGAGACCCAGTACTTC. This codes for CASSFGPVYSETQYF.

This clone was seen just once. This chain links TRBV4-3 with TRBJ2-6; D remains ambiguous. This CDR3 region has 17 residues. Germline-derived CDR1 and CDR2 are LGHNA and YSLEER. Trimming removed 0 bases from V and 2 bases from J, with 11 bases in between. CDR3: CASSQDPAGTGANVLTF. In DNA form, the CDR3 reads TGCGCCAGCAGCCAAGATCCGGCAGGCACTGGGGCCAACGTCCTGACTTTC.

The chain joins TRBV30 to TRBJ2-3, with 11 bases identical to TRBD2. The germline V gene has CDR1 GTSNPN and CDR2 SVGIG (reference sequence). V shed 5 bases and J 0 bases; nucleotides not matched to a gene: 16. The CDR3 extends over 19 amino acids. CDR3 region: CAWAKLAGVSRRSTDTQYF. CDR3 nucleotide sequence: TGTGCCTGGGCCAAACTAGCGGGAGTGTCGCGTCGTAGCACAGATACGCAGTATTTT.

This clone has more than one count but fewer than ten. The chain joins TRBV5-4 to TRBJ2-2; D gene ambiguous. The V and J ends lost 6 bases and 0 bases respectively, with 12 bases between them. There are 15 residues in the CDR3. Germline V lookup: CDR1 SGHNT, CDR2 YYREEE (reference sequence). The CDR3 region is CASTISLTNTGELFF. CDR3 nucleotides: TGTGCCAGCACCATCAGTCTTACGAACACCGGGGAGCTGTTTTTT.

A few counts support this clone. The chain carries TRBV6-1 and TRBJ2-3; 9 bases align to TRBD1. Germline V gives CDR1 MNHNS, CDR2 SASEGT. V shed 7 bases, J shed 2 bases, and the junction held 7 bases outside the gene matches. The CDR3 loop spans 15 amino acids. CDR3 nucleotide sequence: TGTGCCAGCAATACGGACAGGGGATACACAGATACGCAGTATTTT. This gives the protein CASNTDRGYTDTQYF.

V gene TRBV19 combines with J gene TRBJ1-2; a possible D gene is TRBD1 (5 bases). Germline values: CDR1 LNHDA, CDR2 SQIVND (reference sequence). Trimming stripped 3 bases from V and 3 bases from J, with 17 bases between. The CDR3 spans 16 residues. CDR3 residues: CASSIGGPKGDYGYTF. The CDR3 region has the DNA TGTGCCAGTAGTATCGGGGGACCGAAAGGGGACTATGGCTACACCTTC.